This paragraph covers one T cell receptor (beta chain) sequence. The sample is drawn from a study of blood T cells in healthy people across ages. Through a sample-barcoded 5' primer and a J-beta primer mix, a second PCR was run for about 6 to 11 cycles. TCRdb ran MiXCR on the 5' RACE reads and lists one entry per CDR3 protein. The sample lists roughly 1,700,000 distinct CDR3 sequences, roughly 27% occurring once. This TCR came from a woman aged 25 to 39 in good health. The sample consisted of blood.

The CDR3 loop reads CASSPGDRGYGYTF. The CDR3 coding sequence is TGCGCCAGCAGCCCAGGCGACAGGGGCTATGGCTACACCTTC. The V gene is TRBV5-1, the J gene TRBJ1-2; TRBD1 aligns across 8 bases. V lost 4 bases, J lost 4 bases, and 6 bases stayed unmatched. Per the germline V gene, CDR1 is SGHRS and CDR2 is YFSETQ. This CDR3 is built from 14 residues.